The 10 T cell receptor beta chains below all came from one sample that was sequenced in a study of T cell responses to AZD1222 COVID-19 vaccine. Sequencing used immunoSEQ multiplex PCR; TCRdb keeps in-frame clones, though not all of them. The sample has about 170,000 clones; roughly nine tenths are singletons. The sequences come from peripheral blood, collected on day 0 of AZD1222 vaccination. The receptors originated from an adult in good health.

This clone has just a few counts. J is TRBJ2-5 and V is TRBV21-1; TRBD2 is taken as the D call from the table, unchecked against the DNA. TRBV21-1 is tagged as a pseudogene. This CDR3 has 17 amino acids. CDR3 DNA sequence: TGTGCCAGCAGCCGGGACGGGCAGTTCGGGAGCCAAGAGACCCAGTACTTC. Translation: CASSRDGQFGSQETQYF.

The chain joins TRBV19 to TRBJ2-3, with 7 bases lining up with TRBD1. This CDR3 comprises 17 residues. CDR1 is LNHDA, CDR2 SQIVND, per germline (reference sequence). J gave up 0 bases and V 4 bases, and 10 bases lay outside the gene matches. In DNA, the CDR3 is TGTGCCAGTAGTACCGTCCAGGGGGTTGGGAGCACAGATACGCAGTATTTT. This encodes CASSTVQGVGSTDTQYF.

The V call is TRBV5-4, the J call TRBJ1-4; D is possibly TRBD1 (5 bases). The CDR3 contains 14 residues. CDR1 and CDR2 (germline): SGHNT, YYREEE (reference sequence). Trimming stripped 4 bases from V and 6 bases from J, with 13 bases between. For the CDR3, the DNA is TGTGCCAGCAGCCGGGACGGGGGACATGAAAAACTGTTTTTT. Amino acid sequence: CASSRDGGHEKLFF.

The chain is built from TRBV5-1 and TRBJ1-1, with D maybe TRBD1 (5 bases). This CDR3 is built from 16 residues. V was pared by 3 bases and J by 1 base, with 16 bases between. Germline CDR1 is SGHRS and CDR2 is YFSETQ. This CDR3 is CASSSSGTRRNTEAFF. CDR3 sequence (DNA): TGCGCCAGCAGCTCCTCCGGGACTCGTAGGAACACTGAAGCTTTCTTT.

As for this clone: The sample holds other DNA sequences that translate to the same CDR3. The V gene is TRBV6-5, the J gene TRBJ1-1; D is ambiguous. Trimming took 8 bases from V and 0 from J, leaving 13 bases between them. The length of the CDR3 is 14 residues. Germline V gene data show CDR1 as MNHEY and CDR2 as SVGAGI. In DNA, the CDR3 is TGTGCCAGCGGCCGTGGCGGAGTGAACACTGAAGCTTTCTTT. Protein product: CASGRGGVNTEAFF.

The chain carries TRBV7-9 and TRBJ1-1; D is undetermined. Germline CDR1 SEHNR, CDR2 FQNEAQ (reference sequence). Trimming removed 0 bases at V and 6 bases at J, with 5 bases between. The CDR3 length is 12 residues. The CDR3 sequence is CASSLAGPEAFF. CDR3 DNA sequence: TGTGCCAGCAGCTTAGCGGGCCCTGAAGCTTTCTTT.

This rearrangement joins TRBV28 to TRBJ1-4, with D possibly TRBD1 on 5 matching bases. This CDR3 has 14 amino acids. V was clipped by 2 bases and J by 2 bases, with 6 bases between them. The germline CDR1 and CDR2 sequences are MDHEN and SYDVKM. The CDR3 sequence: CASSLGGTNEKLFF. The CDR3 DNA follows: TGTGCCAGCAGTTTAGGGGGTACTAATGAAAAACTGTTTTTT. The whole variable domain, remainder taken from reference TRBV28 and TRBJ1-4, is DVKVTQSSRYLVKRTGEKVFLECVQDMDHENMFWYRQDPGLGLRLIYFSYDVKMKEKGDIPEGYSVSREKKERFSLILESASTNQTSMYLCASSLGGTNEKLFFGSGTQLSVL.

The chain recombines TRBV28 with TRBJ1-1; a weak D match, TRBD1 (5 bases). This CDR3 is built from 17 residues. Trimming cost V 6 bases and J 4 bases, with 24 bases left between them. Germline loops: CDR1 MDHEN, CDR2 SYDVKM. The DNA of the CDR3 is TGTGCCAGCAGCGCTTCGGGGGGTCTCGACCCGGGCACTGAAGCTTTCTTT. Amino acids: CASSASGGLDPGTEAFF.

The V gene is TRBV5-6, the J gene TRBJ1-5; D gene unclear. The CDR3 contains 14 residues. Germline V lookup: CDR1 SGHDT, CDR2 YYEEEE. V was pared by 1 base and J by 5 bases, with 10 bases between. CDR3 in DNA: TGTGCCAGCAGCTTGCGGGTAGGCGATCAGCCCCAGCATTTT. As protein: CASSLRVGDQPQHF.

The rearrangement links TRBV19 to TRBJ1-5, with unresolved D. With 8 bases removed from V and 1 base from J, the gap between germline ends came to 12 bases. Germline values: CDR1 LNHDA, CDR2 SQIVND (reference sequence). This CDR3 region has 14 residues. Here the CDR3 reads CASGRQDSNQPQHF. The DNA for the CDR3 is TGTGCCAGTGGGCGGCAAGACAGCAATCAGCCCCAGCATTTT.